These 13 T cell receptor beta chains share one sample of origin, sequenced in a study of OX40 agonist ivuxolimab in advanced cancers. The repertoire was sequenced with immunoSEQ multiplex PCR; TCRdb's copy has only in-frame clones and lacks some. The table shows under 100,000 clones, with 89% occurring only once. The source material was CD4+ or CD8+ T cells sorted from blood, sampled in a trial of the OX40 agonist ivuxolimab. The receptors shown here come from an adult with an advanced solid tumor such as melanoma, head and neck, liver or kidney cancer.

The V call is TRBV7-6, the J call TRBJ1-5; TRBD1 might be the D (5 bases). Germline CDR1 is SGHVS and CDR2 is FNYEAQ. Trimming left V 5 bases short and J 5 bases short, with 10 bases between. The CDR3 consists of 13 residues. CDR3 loop: CASSRQPDQPQHF. The DNA of the CDR3 is TGTGCCAGCAGCCGACAGCCGGATCAGCCCCAGCATTTT.

The CDR3 DNA is TGTGCCAGCAGCTGGGAACAGGGCTACGAGCAGTACTTC. Translation gives CASSWEQGYEQYF. The rearrangement uses TRBV5-5 and TRBJ2-7; D perhaps matches TRBD1 (6 bases). The V gene lost 3 bases and the J gene lost 3 bases, with 10 bases spanning the gap. CDR3 length: 13 residues. Germline V gene sequence: CDR1 SGHKS, CDR2 YYEKEE (reference sequence).

V is TRBV7-9 and J is TRBJ1-5; 8 nucleotides line up with TRBD1. V shed 1 base, J shed 4 bases, and the junction held 9 bases outside the gene matches. Germline values: CDR1 SEHNR, CDR2 FQNEAQ (reference sequence). The length of the CDR3 is 17 residues. CDR3 nucleotides: TGTGCCAGCAGCTTAGTCGCAGGGGGCGCGGGAAATCAGCCCCAGCATTTT. Residues: CASSLVAGGAGNQPQHF.

The genes are TRBV28 and TRBJ2-7; unclear D gene. Trimming stripped 7 bases from V and 0 bases from J, with 7 bases between. Germline CDR1 is MDHEN and CDR2 is SYDVKM. The CDR3 covers 12 residues. The CDR3 loop reads CASMVSSYEQYF. For the CDR3, the DNA is TGTGCCAGCATGGTGAGCTCCTACGAGCAGTACTTC.

The V and J genes are TRBV6-5 and TRBJ2-1, with D perhaps matching TRBD1 (7 bases). The germline V gene encodes CDR1 MNHEY and CDR2 SVGAGI. The CDR3 has 14 amino acids. Between the trimmed V and J ends, which lost 4 bases and 7 bases, there was a span of 14 bases. CDR3 nucleotide sequence: TGTGCCAGCAGTTCCCCCAGGGGGAGGAATGAGCAGTTCTTC. This codes for CASSSPRGRNEQFF.

The V gene is TRBV19, the J gene TRBJ2-1; 14 nucleotides agree with TRBD2. Trimming took 6 bases from V and 8 from J; bases not matched to a gene: 9. Germline V CDR1 and CDR2: LNHDA, SQIVND (reference sequence). The CDR3 spans 16 residues. CDR3: CASRPGTSGGWDEQFF. DNA of the CDR3: TGTGCCAGTAGACCCGGGACTAGCGGGGGATGGGATGAGCAGTTCTTC.

The rearrangement links TRBV9 to TRBJ2-3; unclear D gene. This CDR3 is 12 amino acids long. The germline CDR1 and CDR2 sequences are SGDLS and YYNGEE. Trimming cost V 6 bases and J 5 bases, with 10 bases left between them. CDR3: CASTLHGDTQYF. CDR3 bases: TGTGCCAGCACCCTGCACGGAGATACGCAGTATTTT.

CDR3 region: CAISEGTDGGEKLFF. CDR3 nucleotide sequence: TGTGCCATCAGTGAGGGGACAGACGGAGGTGAAAAACTGTTTTTT. This rearrangement joins TRBV10-3 to TRBJ1-4; 7 nucleotides agree with TRBD1. The V gene end was trimmed by 2 bases and the J gene end by 7 bases; junction bases not matched to a gene: 7. The CDR3 has 15 amino acids. Per germline, CDR1 ENHRY and CDR2 SYGVKD.

V is TRBV5-6 and J is TRBJ1-3; 8 nucleotides line up with TRBD1. V lost 3 bases, J lost 16 bases, and 9 bases stayed unmatched. Germline V CDR1 and CDR2: SGHDT, YYEEEE. The CDR3 contains 12 residues. The CDR3 sequence is CASSSKPGQDYF. The CDR3 nucleotides are TGTGCCAGCAGCTCAAAACCGGGACAGGATTATTTT.

In nucleotides, the CDR3 is TGTGCCAGCAGGTGGGCGGGTGTCGCAGATACGCAGTATTTT. Translation gives CASRWAGVADTQYF. The V and J genes are TRBV5-5 and TRBJ2-3; D possibly corresponds to TRBD2 (5 bases). The CDR3 totals 14 residues. Germline CDR1 reads SGHKS; CDR2 reads YYEKEE (reference sequence). V shed 5 bases and J shed 4 bases, with 14 bases lying between them.

The rearrangement links TRBV7-2 to TRBJ1-4; tentative D call: TRBD1 (6 bases). CDR1 SGHTA and CDR2 FQGNSA come from the germline V gene. The CDR3 has 15 residues. V was shortened by 5 bases and J by 2 bases, with 12 bases between the two germline ends. CDR3 protein: CASSPTGFTNEKLFF. The CDR3, as DNA: TGTGCCAGCAGCCCCACAGGGTTCACTAATGAAAAACTGTTTTTT.

In this sample, this clone turned up once. V gene TRBV28 combines with J gene TRBJ1-2, with unresolved D. The V end lost 6 bases, the J end lost 4 bases, and 12 bases lay between the germline ends. CDR1 and CDR2 from the germline V gene are MDHEN and SYDVKM. The CDR3 covers 13 residues. The CDR3 here is CASRSTDLYGYTF. The CDR3 region has the DNA TGTGCCAGCAGATCTACAGACCTCTATGGCTACACCTTC.

This clone has a single count. The rearrangement uses TRBV29-1 and TRBJ1-4; D perhaps matches TRBD1 (6 bases). The CDR3 runs 14 residues. Deletions cut 6 bases from V and 3 bases from J, with 14 bases between. Germline lookup yields CDR1 SQVTM and CDR2 ANQGSEA. The CDR3: CSVSPTGSNEKLFF. As DNA, the CDR3 is TGCAGCGTCTCACCGACAGGTTCTAATGAAAAACTGTTTTTT.